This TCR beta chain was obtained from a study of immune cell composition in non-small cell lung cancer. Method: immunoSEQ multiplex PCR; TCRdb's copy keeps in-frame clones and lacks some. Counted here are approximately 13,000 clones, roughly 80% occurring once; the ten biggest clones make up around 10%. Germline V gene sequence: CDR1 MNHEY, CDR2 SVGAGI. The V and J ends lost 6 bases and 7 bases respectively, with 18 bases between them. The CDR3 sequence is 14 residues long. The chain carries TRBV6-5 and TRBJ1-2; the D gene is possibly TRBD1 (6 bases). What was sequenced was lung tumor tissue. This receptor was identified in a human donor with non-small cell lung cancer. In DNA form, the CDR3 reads TGTGCCAGCAGGCCTAACAGGGAGGAAAGTGGCTACACCTTC. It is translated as CASRPNREESGYTF.